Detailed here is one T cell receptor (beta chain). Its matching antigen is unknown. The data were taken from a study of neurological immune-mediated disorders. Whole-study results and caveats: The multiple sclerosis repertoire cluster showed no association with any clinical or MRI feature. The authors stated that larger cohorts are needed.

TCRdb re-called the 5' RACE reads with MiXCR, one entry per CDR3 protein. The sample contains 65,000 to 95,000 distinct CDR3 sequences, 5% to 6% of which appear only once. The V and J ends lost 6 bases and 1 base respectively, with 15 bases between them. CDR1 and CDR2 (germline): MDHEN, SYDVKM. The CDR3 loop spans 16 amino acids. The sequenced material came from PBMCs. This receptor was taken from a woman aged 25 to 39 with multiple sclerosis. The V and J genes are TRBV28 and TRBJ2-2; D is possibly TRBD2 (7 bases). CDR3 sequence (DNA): TGTGCCAGCAGATACTCGGGGGGCTGGAACACCGGGGAGCTGTTTTTT. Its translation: CASRYSGGWNTGELFF.